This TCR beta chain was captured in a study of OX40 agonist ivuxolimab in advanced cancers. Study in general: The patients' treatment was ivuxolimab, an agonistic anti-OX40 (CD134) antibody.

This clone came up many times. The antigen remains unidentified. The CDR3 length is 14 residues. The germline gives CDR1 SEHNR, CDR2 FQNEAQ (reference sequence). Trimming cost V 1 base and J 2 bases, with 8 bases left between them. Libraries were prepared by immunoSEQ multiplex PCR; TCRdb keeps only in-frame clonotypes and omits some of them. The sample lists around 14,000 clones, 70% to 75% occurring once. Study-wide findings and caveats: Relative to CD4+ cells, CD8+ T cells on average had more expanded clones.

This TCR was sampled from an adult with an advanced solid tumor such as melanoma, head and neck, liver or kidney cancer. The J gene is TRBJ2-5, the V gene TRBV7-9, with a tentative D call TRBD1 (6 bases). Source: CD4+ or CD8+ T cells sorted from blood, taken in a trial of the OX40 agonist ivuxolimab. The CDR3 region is CASSLVGTQETQYF. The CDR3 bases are TGTGCCAGCAGCTTAGTGGGGACACAAGAGACCCAGTACTTC.